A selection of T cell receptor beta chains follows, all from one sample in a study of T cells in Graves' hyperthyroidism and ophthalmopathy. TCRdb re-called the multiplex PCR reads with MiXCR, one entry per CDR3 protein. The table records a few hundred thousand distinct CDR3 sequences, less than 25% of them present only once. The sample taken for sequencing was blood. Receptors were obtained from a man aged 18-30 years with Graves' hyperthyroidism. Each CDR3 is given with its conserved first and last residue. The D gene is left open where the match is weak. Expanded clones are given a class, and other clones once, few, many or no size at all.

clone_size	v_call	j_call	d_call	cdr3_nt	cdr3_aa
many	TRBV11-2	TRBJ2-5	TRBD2	TGTGCCAGCAGGTTCAGCGGGGGGAGGGAGACCCAGTACTTC	CASRFSGGRETQYF
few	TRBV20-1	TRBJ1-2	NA	TGCAGTGCTAGTCCCTTCCTCTTTGACAGCTACAACTTC	CSASPFLFDSYNF
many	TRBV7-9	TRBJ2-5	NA	TGTGCCAGCAGCTTGGGTGAAGGAGAGACCCAGTACTTC	CASSLGEGETQYF
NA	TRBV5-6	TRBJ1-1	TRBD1	TGTGCCAGCAGCTTGTACCCCGACAGGGTCCCTGAAGCTTTCTTT	CASSLYPDRVPEAFF
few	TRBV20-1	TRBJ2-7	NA	TGCAGTGCTAGAGCCGGGGGGCCCTACGAGCAGTACTTC	CSARAGGPYEQYF
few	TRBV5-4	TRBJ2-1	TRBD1	TGTGCCAGCAGCTTGAAGGGGGCGAATGAGCAGTTCTTC	CASSLKGANEQFF
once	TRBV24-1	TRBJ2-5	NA	TGTGCCACCAGTGATGAGAAGGTGGAGACCGAGTACTTC	CATSDEKVETEYF
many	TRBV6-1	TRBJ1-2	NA	TGTGCCAGCAGTGAACCGGGTGGCTATGGCTACACCTTC	CASSEPGGYGYTF
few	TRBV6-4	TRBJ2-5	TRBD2	TGTGCCAGCAGTTACGGGGGGGTGGAGGAGACCCAGTACTTC	CASSYGGVEETQYF
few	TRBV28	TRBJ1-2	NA	TGTGCCAGCAGTTTGGTGGATGGCTACACCTTC	CASSLVDGYTF
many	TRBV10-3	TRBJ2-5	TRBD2	TGTGCCACCCACCCGGCGGGGGGGATACAAGAGACCCAGTACTTC	CATHPAGGIQETQYF
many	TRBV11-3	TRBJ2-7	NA	TGTGCCAGCAGCTTACGCGGGGACTCCTACGAGCAGTACTTC	CASSLRGDSYEQYF
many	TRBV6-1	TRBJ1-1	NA	TGTGCCAGCGGAGAGGACAGTAACACTGAAGCTTTCTTT	CASGEDSNTEAFF